These 19 T cell receptor beta chains share one sample of origin, sequenced in a study of blood T cell repertoires in COVID-19. This table comes from immunoSEQ multiplex PCR, and its TCRdb copy is limited to in-frame clones, with some not included. The table has some 120,000 clones, 69% seen once. The source material was peripheral blood. The source of these receptors is a woman aged 65 to 85 with acute or convalescent COVID-19.

V and J are TRBV28 and TRBJ1-2; no clear D gene. This CDR3 has 14 residues. Germline CDR1 is MDHEN and CDR2 is SYDVKM. Trimming pared 8 bases from V and 0 bases from J, leaving 13 bases between. CDR3 region: CASLGAPANYGYTF. CDR3 DNA sequence: TGTGCCAGCCTCGGAGCGCCAGCTAACTATGGCTACACCTTC.

This rearrangement joins TRBV7-2 to TRBJ1-1, with D maybe TRBD1 (6 bases). V was trimmed by 1 base and J by 1 base, leaving 7 bases between them. This CDR3 contains 14 residues. The germline CDR1 and CDR2 sequences are SGHTA and FQGNSA. The DNA for the CDR3 is TGTGCCAGCAGCTTAGGACAGGAGAACACTGAAGCTTTCTTT. Translated: CASSLGQENTEAFF. Drawing the rest from reference TRBV7-2 and TRBJ1-1, the complete variable domain is GAGVSQSPSNKVTEKGKDVELRCDPISGHTALYWYRQSLGQGLEFLIYFQGNSAPDKSGLPSDRFSAERTGGSVSTLTIQRTQQEDSAVYLCASSLGQENTEAFFGQGTRLTVV.

Turning to this clone: One junction end disagrees with the germline gene, perhaps due to a read error. V usage is TRBV5-4 and J usage is TRBJ2-3; 7 nucleotides agree with TRBD1. Germline V lookup: CDR1 SGHNT, CDR2 YYREEE (reference sequence). The CDR3 totals 12 residues. DNA for the CDR3: TGTGCCAGCAGCATCCCGACAGGGCCTAGGGATTTT. It codes for CASSIPTGPRDF.

This clone was found once. The chain uses TRBV5-1 and TRBJ1-1; possible D gene TRBD1, 6 bases. The CDR3 totals 15 residues. The V gene's germline CDR1 is SGHRS and CDR2 YFSETQ. Trimming left V 3 bases short and J 4 bases short, with 16 bases between. For the CDR3, the DNA is TGCGCCAGCAGCTCCCAATTGGACAGTGGCACTGAAGCTTTCTTT. This translates into CASSSQLDSGTEAFF.

The chain employs TRBV2 and TRBJ2-7; 9 positions match TRBD1. The CDR3 loop spans 14 amino acids. Germline assignment: CDR1 SNHLY and CDR2 FYNNEI. After removal of 6 bases from V and 2 bases from J, the junction contained 5 bases not matched to a gene. The CDR3 loop reads CASRPGTGTYEQYF. The CDR3 DNA reads as TGTGCCAGCAGACCCGGGACAGGGACCTACGAGCAGTACTTC.

By proportion, this clone is large. The J gene is TRBJ1-4, the V gene TRBV6-5; tentative D call: TRBD1 (6 bases). Germline assignment: CDR1 MNHEY and CDR2 SVGAGI. V was shortened by 6 bases and J by 12 bases, with 17 bases between the two germline ends. The CDR3 is made up of 13 amino acids. CDR3 residues: CASSREGTLELFF. CDR3 DNA sequence: TGTGCCAGCAGCCGGGAGGGGACACTTGAACTGTTTTTT.

This clone was recorded a few times. V usage is TRBV5-1 and J usage is TRBJ1-2; the D gene is possibly TRBD1 (6 bases). Trimming took off 4 bases at V and 5 bases at J, with 18 bases between the two ends. This CDR3 has 15 residues. Germline assignment: CDR1 SGHRS and CDR2 YFSETQ. Here the CDR3 DNA reads TGCGCCAGCAGCCCGTGGAACGACAGGAGTTATGGCTACACCTTC. This sequence encodes CASSPWNDRSYGYTF.

The chain joins TRBV28 to TRBJ1-2; the match to TRBD1 covers 10 bases. The length of the CDR3 is 16 residues. Germline V gene sequence: CDR1 MDHEN, CDR2 SYDVKM. Trimming at V came to 6 bases and at J to 2 bases, leaving 9 bases not matched to a gene. The CDR3 nucleotides read TGTGCCAGCAGCAGTCCCGGGACAGGGGCGAACTATGGCTACACCTTC. Translation: CASSSPGTGANYGYTF.

This chain uses TRBV5-4 with TRBJ2-3; 7 bases fit TRBD2. Germline values: CDR1 SGHNT, CDR2 YYREEE (reference sequence). This CDR3 has 14 residues. V shed 0 bases, J shed 7 bases, and the junction held 5 bases outside the gene matches. For the CDR3, the DNA is TGTGCCAGCAGCTTGGTTGGGCGGGGGAATACGCAGTATTTT. Its translation: CASSLVGRGNTQYF.

This clone was seen at least ten times. The chain joins TRBV12-2 to TRBJ2-7; the table's TRBD2 call for D was not verified on the DNA. TRBV12-2 counts as a pseudogene. The CDR3 has 15 residues. The CDR3 nucleotides are TGTGCAAGTCGCCGGGGACTAAATCGTTCCTACGAGCAGTACTTC. It encodes CASRRGLNRSYEQYF.

The gene calls are TRBV7-9 and TRBJ2-7; unclear D gene. The CDR3 runs to 11 residues. Germline values: CDR1 SEHNR, CDR2 FQNEAQ (reference sequence). Between the trimmed V and J ends, which lost 5 bases and 5 bases, there was a span of 7 bases. CDR3 sequence reads: CASSPRHEQYF. In DNA form, the CDR3 reads TGTGCCAGCAGCCCTCGTCACGAGCAGTACTTC.

This chain joins TRBV11-2 and TRBJ2-5; D might be TRBD2 (6 bases). The V end lost 3 bases, the J end lost 0 bases, and 11 bases lay between the germline ends. The CDR3 runs to 15 residues. The germline CDR1 and CDR2 sequences are SGHAT and FQNNGV. CDR3 residues: CASSFGRGDQETQYF. The CDR3 nucleotides are TGTGCCAGCAGCTTCGGGCGGGGCGACCAAGAGACCCAGTACTTC. The entire variable domain, with the rest obtained from reference TRBV11-2 and TRBJ2-5, is as follows: EAGVAQSPRYKIIEKRQSVAFWCNPISGHATLYWYQQILGQGPKLLIQFQNNGVVDDSQLPKDRFSAERLKGVDSTLKIQPAKLEDSAVYLCASSFGRGDQETQYFGPGTRLLVL.

V gene TRBV4-1 combines with J gene TRBJ2-2, with 11 bases aligning to TRBD2. The CDR3 has 18 residues. V lost 5 bases and J lost 4; bases outside the gene matches: 12. The V gene's germline CDR1 is MGHRA and CDR2 YSYEKL. The CDR3 DNA is TGCGCCAGCAGCGAAGGTAGCGGGGGGGCCAGGAGCACCGGGGAGCTGTTTTTT. Translation gives CASSEGSGGARSTGELFF.

The V and J genes are TRBV14 and TRBJ1-2; no clear D gene. Germline CDR1 is SGHDN and CDR2 is FVKESK. Trimming left V 2 bases short and J 2 bases short, with 3 bases between. This CDR3 has 12 amino acids. CDR3 nucleotides: TGTGCCAGCAGCCAAAGCAACTATGGCTACACCTTC. Amino acids: CASSQSNYGYTF.

V usage is TRBV25-1 and J usage is TRBJ2-7, with D possibly being TRBD2 (6 bases). Trimming removed 6 bases at V and 4 bases at J, with 10 bases between. The CDR3 has 12 residues. Per germline, CDR1 MGHDK and CDR2 SYGVNS. For the CDR3, the DNA is TGTGCCAGCAGCCGGAGGGGATACGAGCAGTACTTC. Translating gives CASSRRGYEQYF.

The chain has TRBV3-1 (or the pseudogene TRBV3-2) and TRBJ2-1; 7 nucleotides line up with TRBD1. The CDR3 covers 13 residues. Germline V lookup: CDR1 LGHDT, CDR2 YNNKEL (reference sequence). J lost 5 bases, V lost 4 bases, and 2 bases had no gene match. The CDR3 DNA follows: TGTGCCAGCAGCCTCGGGACAGACAATGAGCAGTTCTTC. Translated, it gives CASSLGTDNEQFF.

The J gene is TRBJ2-7, the V gene TRBV19; 9 bases are a match to TRBD2. This CDR3 contains 15 residues. Germline assignment: CDR1 LNHDA and CDR2 SQIVND (reference sequence). Trimming took 3 bases from V and 2 from J; bases not matched to a gene: 5. The chain's CDR3 is CASSMEVAGAYEQYF. CDR3 DNA: TGTGCCAGTAGTATGGAAGTAGCGGGAGCCTACGAGCAGTACTTC.

V usage is TRBV3-1 (or the pseudogene TRBV3-2) and J usage is TRBJ1-5; D is undetermined. The CDR3 covers 14 residues. Germline CDR1 is LGHDT and CDR2 is YNNKEL (reference sequence). Trimming removed 0 bases from V and 6 bases from J, with 9 bases in between. The CDR3: CASSQEAAGQPQHF. The CDR3 DNA reads TGTGCCAGCAGCCAAGAAGCGGCCGGTCAGCCCCAGCATTTT.

The chain carries TRBV6-6 and TRBJ2-2; weak D call: TRBD2 (5 bases). V gave up 3 bases and J gave up 6 bases, with 11 bases separating them. Germline CDR1 MNHNY, CDR2 SVGAGI (reference sequence). This CDR3 region has 14 residues. CDR3 DNA sequence: TGTGCCAGCAGTTATCGGGGAGAAGCCGGGGAGCTGTTTTTT. This translates into CASSYRGEAGELFF.